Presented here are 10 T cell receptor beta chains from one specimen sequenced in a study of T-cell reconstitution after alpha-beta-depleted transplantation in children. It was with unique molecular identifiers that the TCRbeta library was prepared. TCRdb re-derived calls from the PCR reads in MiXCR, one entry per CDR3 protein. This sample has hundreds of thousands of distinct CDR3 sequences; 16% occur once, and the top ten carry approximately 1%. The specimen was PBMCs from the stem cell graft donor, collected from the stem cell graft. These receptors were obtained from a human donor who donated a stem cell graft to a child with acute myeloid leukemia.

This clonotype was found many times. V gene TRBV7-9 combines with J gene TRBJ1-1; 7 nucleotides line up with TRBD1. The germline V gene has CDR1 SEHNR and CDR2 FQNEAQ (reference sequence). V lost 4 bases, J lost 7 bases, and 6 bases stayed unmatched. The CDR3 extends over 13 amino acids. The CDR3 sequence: CASSSTGKDEAFF. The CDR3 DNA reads TGTGCCAGCAGCTCGACAGGGAAGGATGAAGCTTTCTTT.

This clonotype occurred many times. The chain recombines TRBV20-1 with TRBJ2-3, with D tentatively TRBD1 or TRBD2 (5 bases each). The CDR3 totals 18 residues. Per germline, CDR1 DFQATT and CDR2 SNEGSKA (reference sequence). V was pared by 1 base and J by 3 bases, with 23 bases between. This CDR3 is CSARVTLGAAGVTDTQYF. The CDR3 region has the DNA TGCAGTGCTAGAGTTACCCTCGGGGCGGCCGGGGTTACAGATACGCAGTATTTT.

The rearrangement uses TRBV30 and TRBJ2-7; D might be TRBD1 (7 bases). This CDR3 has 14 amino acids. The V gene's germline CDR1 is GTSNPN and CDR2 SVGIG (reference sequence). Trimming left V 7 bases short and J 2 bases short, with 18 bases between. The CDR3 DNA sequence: TGTGCCTCCCAAGGGGGGACAGCCACCTACGAGCAGTACTTC. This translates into CASQGGTATYEQYF.

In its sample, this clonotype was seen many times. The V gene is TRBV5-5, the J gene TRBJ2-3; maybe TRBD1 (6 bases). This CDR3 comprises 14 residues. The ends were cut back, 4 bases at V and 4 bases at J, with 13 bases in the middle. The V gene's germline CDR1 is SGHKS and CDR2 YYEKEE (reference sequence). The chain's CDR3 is CASSLDSDADTQYF. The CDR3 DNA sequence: TGTGCCAGCAGCCTGGACAGCGATGCAGATACGCAGTATTTT.

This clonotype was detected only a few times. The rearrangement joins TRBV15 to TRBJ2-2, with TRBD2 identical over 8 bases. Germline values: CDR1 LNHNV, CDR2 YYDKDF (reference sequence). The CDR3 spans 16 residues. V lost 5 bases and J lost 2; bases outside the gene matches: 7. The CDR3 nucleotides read TGTGCCACCAGCGGGGGACTAGAACAAAACACCGGGGAGCTGTTTTTT. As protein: CATSGGLEQNTGELFF.

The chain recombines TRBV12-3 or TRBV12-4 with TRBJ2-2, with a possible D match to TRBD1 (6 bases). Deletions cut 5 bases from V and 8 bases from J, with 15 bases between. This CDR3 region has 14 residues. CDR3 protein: CASSPQGLVGELFF. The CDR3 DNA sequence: TGTGCCAGCAGTCCTCAGGGGTTGGTAGGGGAGCTGTTTTTT.

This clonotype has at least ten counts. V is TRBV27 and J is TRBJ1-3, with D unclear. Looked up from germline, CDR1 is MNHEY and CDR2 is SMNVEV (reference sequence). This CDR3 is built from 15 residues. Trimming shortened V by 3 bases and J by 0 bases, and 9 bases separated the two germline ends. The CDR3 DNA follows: TGTGCCAGCAGTTTGGACGCTGGCTCTGGAAACACCATATATTTT. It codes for CASSLDAGSGNTIYF.

CDR3 loop: CAISERDRGQQPQHF. CDR3 sequence (DNA): TGTGCCATCAGTGAACGCGACAGGGGGCAACAGCCCCAGCATTTT. The chain couples TRBV10-3 to TRBJ1-5; 10 nucleotides match TRBD1. Trimming at V came to 3 bases and at J to 7 bases, leaving 6 bases not matched to a gene. Germline V lookup: CDR1 ENHRY, CDR2 SYGVKD. The CDR3 sequence is 15 residues long.

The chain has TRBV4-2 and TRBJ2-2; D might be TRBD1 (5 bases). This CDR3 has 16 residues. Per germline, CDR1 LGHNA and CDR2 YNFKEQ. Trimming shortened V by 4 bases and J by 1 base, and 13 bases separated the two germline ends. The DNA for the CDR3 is TGTGCCAGCAGCCTCGGCCGACAGATGAACACCGGGGAGCTGTTTTTT. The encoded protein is CASSLGRQMNTGELFF.

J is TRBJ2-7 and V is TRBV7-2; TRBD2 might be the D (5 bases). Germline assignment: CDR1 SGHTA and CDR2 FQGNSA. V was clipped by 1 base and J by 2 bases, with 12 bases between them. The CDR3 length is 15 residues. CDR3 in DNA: TGTGCCAGCAGCTTAGGGGCAGGACTTACCTACGAGCAGTACTTC. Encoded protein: CASSLGAGLTYEQYF.